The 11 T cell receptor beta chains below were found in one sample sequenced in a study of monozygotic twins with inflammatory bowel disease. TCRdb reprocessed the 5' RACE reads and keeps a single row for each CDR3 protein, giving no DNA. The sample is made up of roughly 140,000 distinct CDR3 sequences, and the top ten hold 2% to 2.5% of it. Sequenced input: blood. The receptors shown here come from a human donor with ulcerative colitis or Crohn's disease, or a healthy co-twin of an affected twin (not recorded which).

CDR3 sequence: CASRGQANQPQHF. The chain uses TRBV6-2 or TRBV6-3 and TRBJ1-5; TCRdb outputs TRBD1, but without DNA this stays unchecked. CDR1 is MNHEY and CDR2 is SVGEGT in the germline V gene. This CDR3 comprises 13 residues.

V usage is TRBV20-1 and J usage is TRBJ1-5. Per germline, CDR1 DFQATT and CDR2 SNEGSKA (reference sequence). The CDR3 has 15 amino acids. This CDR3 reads CSAQLTGPLNQPQHF.

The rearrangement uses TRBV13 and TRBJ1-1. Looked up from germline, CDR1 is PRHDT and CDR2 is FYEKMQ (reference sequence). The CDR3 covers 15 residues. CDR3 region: CASSLGPTGNTEAFF.

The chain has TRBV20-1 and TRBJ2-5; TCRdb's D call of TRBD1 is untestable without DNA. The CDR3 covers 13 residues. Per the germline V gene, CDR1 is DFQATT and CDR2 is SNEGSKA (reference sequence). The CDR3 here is CSALQGGKETQYF.

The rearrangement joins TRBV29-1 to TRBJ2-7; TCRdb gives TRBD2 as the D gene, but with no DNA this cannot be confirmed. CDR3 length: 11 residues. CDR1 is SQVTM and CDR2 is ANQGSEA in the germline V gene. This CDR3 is CSFSRSDEQYF.

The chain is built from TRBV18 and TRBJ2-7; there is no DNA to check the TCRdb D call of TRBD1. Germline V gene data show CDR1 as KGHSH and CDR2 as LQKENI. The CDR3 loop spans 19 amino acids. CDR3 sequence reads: CASSLLSTTGTPGQGEQYF.

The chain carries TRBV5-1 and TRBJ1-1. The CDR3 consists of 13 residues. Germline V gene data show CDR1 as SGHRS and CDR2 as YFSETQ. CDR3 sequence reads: CASSLDRGLEAFF. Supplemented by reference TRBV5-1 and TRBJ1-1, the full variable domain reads KAGVTQTPRYLIKTRGQQVTLSCSPISGHRSVSWYQQTPGQGLQFLFEYFSETQRNKGNFPGRFSGRQFSNSRSEMNVSTLELGDSALYLCASSLDRGLEAFFGQGTRLTVV.

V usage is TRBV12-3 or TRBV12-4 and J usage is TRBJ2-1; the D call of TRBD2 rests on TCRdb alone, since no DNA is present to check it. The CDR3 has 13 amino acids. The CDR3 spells CASSGRPRNEQFF.

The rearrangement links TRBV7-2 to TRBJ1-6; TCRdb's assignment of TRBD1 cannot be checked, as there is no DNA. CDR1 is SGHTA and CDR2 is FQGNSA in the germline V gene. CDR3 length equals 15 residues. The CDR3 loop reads CASSGTGTGRSPLHF. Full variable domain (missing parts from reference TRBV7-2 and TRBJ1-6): GAGVSQSPSNKVTEKGKDVELRCDPISGHTALYWYRQSLGQGLEFLIYFQGNSAPDKSGLPSDRFSAERTGGSVSTLTIQRTQQEDSAVYLCASSGTGTGRSPLHFGNGTRLTVT.

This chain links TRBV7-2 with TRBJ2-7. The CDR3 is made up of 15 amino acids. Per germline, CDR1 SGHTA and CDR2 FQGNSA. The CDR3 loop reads CASSLDETFSYEQYF.

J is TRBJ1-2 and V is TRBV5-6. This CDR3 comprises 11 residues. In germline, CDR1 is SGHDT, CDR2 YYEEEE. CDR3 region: CASSLGNGYTF.